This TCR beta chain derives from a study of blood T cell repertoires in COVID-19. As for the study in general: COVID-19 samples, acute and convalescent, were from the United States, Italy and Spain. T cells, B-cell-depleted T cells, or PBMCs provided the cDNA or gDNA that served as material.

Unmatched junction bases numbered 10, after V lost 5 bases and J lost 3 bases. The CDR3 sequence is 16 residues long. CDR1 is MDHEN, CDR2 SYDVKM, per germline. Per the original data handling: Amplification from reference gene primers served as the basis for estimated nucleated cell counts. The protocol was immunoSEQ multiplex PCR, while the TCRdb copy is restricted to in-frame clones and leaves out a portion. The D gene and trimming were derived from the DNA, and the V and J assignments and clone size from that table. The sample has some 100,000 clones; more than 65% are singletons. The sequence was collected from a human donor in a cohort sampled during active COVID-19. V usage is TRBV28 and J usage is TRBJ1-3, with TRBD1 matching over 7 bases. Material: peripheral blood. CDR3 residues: CASSTNDRAYGNTIYF. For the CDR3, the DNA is TGTGCCAGCAGTACGAACGACAGGGCCTATGGAAACACCATATATTTT. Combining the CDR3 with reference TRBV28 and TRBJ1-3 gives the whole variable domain DVKVTQSSRYLVKRTGEKVFLECVQDMDHENMFWYRQDPGLGLRLIYFSYDVKMKEKGDIPEGYSVSREKKERFSLILESASTNQTSMYLCASSTNDRAYGNTIYFGEGSWLTVV.